This T cell receptor (beta chain) is drawn from a study of CD8+ T cells in alopecia areata. Study outcomes and limitations: Normal skin's resident alphabeta T cells are also sequenced in scalp samples.

In this sample, this clone turned up many times. The antigen is unknown. Extracted RNA was reverse transcribed, and the resulting cDNA served as sequencing template. Produced via immunoSEQ multiplex PCR; TCRdb's table is partial and in-frame only. The repertoire includes 150,000 to 200,000 clones, approximately 56% of them detected once, and approximately 3.3% sits in the top ten. As to treatment: oral pan-JAK inhibitor, 5-10 mg twice daily. It was from alopecia areata patients that lesional scalp punch biopsies and peripheral blood were collected. Here the sequenced sample was CD4+ T cells sorted from blood, taken at week 4, from a patient treated with tofacitinib. This TCR came from a human donor with alopecia areata.

CDR3 loop: CASSERAAVGETQYF. The CDR3 DNA follows: TGTGCCAGCAGCGAGAGGGCCGCCGTGGGAGAGACCCAGTACTTC. V is TRBV9 and J is TRBJ2-5, with a possible D match to TRBD2 (5 bases). CDR3 length: 15 residues. V gave up 3 bases and J gave up 4 bases, with 16 bases separating them. Germline values: CDR1 SGDLS, CDR2 YYNGEE.